A single sample gave rise to the 8 T cell receptor beta chains below, sequenced in a study of OX40 agonist ivuxolimab in advanced cancers. Sequencing used immunoSEQ multiplex PCR; TCRdb keeps in-frame clones, though not all of them. In the table there are 66,000 or so clones, approximately 90% of which are singletons. Sequenced here: CD4+ or CD8+ T cells sorted from blood, sampled in a trial of the OX40 agonist ivuxolimab. These receptor sequences come from an adult with an advanced solid tumor such as melanoma, head and neck, liver or kidney cancer.

The V gene is TRBV14, the J gene TRBJ1-4; D not certain. Trimming shortened V by 2 bases and J by 14 bases, and 12 bases separated the two germline ends. The CDR3 length is 12 residues. CDR1 is SGHDN and CDR2 is FVKESK in the germline V gene. CDR3 nucleotides: TGTGCCAGCAGCCAACAGTCCCGTCGGCTGTTTTTT. Translation gives CASSQQSRRLFF.

The chain carries TRBV7-9 and TRBJ2-2; 10 bases agree with TRBD2. The CDR3 length is 14 residues. Germline V gene sequence: CDR1 SEHNR, CDR2 FQNEAQ (reference sequence). Trimming removed 7 bases from V and 6 bases from J; junction bases left unmatched: 5. The CDR3 nucleotides are TGTGCCAGCACCTTTAGCGGGGGGCCCGGGGAGCTGTTTTTT. This codes for CASTFSGGPGELFF.

This sequence joins TRBV28 and TRBJ1-1; D gene ambiguous. Germline CDR1 reads MDHEN; CDR2 reads SYDVKM. The CDR3 has 14 residues. Trimming took 2 bases from V and 4 from J, leaving 11 bases between them. CDR3 sequence (DNA): TGTGCCAGCAGTTTAAGGGCACGGCGCACTGAAGCTTTCTTT. It translates to CASSLRARRTEAFF.

The gene calls are TRBV2 and TRBJ2-3; TRBD1 matches at 7 bases. Germline loops: CDR1 SNHLY, CDR2 FYNNEI. V lost 0 bases to trimming and J lost 0 bases; unmatched junction nucleotides: 3. The CDR3 runs 16 residues. This CDR3 is CASSEAWDRSTDTQYF. The DNA of the CDR3 is TGTGCCAGCAGTGAAGCGTGGGACAGAAGCACAGATACGCAGTATTTT.

The chain is built from TRBV28 and TRBJ2-7; maybe TRBD2 (6 bases). The CDR3 sequence is 17 residues long. Between the trimmed V and J ends, which lost 5 bases and 2 bases, there was a span of 22 bases. Germline CDR1 reads MDHEN; CDR2 reads SYDVKM. The CDR3, as DNA: TGTGCCAGCAGTCCCGTGTTTGGCGGGGAGCCCACCTACGAGCAGTACTTC. This encodes CASSPVFGGEPTYEQYF.

The chain links TRBV28 to TRBJ1-2, with 10 bases identical to TRBD1. CDR3 length equals 17 residues. V lost 5 bases to trimming and J lost 5 bases; unmatched junction nucleotides: 14. CDR1 and CDR2 from the germline V gene are MDHEN and SYDVKM. The CDR3 loop is CASSHDRGRSGDYGYTF. DNA for the CDR3: TGTGCCAGCAGTCACGACAGGGGGCGATCGGGGGATTATGGCTACACCTTC.

The chain links TRBV11-2 to TRBJ2-3, with D perhaps matching TRBD1 or TRBD2 (5 bases each). From germline, CDR1 is SGHAT and CDR2 FQNNGV. The CDR3 has 15 residues. V was trimmed by 1 base and J by 1 base, leaving 9 bases between them. Written as DNA, the CDR3 is TGTGCCAGCAGCTTAGTTCAGGGAGGCACAGATACGCAGTATTTT. This translates into CASSLVQGGTDTQYF.

The chain couples TRBV5-6 to TRBJ2-5; a possible D gene is TRBD2 (5 bases). CDR1 SGHDT and CDR2 YYEEEE come from the germline V gene. V gave up 4 bases and J gave up 5 bases, with 12 bases separating them. The CDR3 sequence is 13 residues long. CDR3 in DNA: TGTGCCAGCAGCCAGCCCGGGGTCGAGACCCAGTACTTC. Its translation: CASSQPGVETQYF.